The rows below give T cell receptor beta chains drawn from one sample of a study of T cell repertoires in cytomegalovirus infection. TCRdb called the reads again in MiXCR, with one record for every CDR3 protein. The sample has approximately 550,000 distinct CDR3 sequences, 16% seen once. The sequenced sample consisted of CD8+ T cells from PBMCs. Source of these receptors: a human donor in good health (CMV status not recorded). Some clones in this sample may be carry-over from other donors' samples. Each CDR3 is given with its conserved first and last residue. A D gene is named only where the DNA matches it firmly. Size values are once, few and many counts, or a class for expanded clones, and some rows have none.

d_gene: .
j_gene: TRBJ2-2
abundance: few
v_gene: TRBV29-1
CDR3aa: CSGLNGRTGELFF
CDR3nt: TGCAGCGGCCTCAACGGGCGCACCGGGGAGCTGTTTTTT

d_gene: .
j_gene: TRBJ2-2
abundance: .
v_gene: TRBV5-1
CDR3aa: CASSLAGAELFF
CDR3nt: TGCGCCAGCAGCTTGGCGGGGGCTGAGCTGTTTTTT

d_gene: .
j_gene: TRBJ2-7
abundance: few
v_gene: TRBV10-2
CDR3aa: CASRGNRAYEQYF
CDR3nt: TGCGCCAGCAGGGGCAACAGGGCCTACGAGCAGTACTTC

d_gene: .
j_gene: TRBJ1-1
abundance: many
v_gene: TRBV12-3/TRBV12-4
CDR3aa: CASSFAGQLRSMNTEAFF
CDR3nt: TGTGCCAGCAGTTTTGCTGGACAGCTACGATCCATGAACACTGAAGCTTTCTTT

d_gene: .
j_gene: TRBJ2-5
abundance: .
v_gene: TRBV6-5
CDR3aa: CATRGGRETQYF
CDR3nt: TGTGCCACTCGCGGTGGGAGAGAGACCCAGTACTTC

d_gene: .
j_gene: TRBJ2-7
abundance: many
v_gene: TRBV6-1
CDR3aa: CASSIRDLLTHEQYF
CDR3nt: TGTGCCAGCAGTATCCGGGACCTCCTAACCCACGAGCAGTACTTC

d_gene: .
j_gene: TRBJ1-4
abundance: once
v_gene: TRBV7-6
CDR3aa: CASSPAGSEKLFF
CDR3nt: TGTGCCAGCAGCCCCGCAGGTAGTGAAAAACTGTTTTTT

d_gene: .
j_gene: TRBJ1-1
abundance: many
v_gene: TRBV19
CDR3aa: CASSTREIGNTEAFF
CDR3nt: TGTGCCAGTAGCACCAGGGAAATTGGGAACACTGAAGCTTTCTTT

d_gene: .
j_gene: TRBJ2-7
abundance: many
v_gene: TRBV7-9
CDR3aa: CASSFQTGTPGDYEQYF
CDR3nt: TGTGCCAGCAGCTTCCAGACCGGGACTCCGGGAGACTACGAGCAGTACTTC

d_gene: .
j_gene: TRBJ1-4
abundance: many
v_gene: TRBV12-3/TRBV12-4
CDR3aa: CASIRSSEGEKLFF
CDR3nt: TGTGCCAGCATAAGGAGTTCAGAAGGTGAAAAACTGTTTTTT